This entry concerns a single T cell receptor beta chain. The data were taken from a study of blood T cell repertoires in COVID-19. Study overall: Researchers got acute and convalescent COVID-19 samples from the United States, Italy and Spain.

The germline gives CDR1 SGHNT, CDR2 YENEEA. The V end was cut by 4 bases, the J end by 4 bases, with 17 bases between. The CDR3 is made up of 15 amino acids. Profiling relied on immunoSEQ multiplex PCR, and the TCRdb table lists in-frame clones only, not all of them. Altogether under 250,000 clones are present, approximately 80% being singletons, with the ten largest covering roughly 1.3%. Grouping used clinical history reported by participants in a survey and questionnaire. The chain joins TRBV11-3 to TRBJ2-7, with D maybe TRBD1 (5 bases). The sequence was collected from a woman in her thirties or forties with acute COVID-19. Material: PBMCs or T cells enriched from blood (not recorded which). CDR3 protein: CASSSLVGRQYEQYF. CDR3 DNA: TGTGCCAGCAGCTCCCTCGTCGGAAGACAGTACGAGCAGTACTTC.